This is a list of T cell receptor beta chains from one sample in a study of vaccination and CD4 T cells after COVID-19. No antigen is known for these receptors. Each CDR3 protein gets one entry after TCRdb re-called the PCR reads with MiXCR. The repertoire includes fewer than 20,000 distinct CDR3 sequences, approximately 58% of them detected once, and roughly 34% sits in the top ten. The sequences come from cultured CD4+ T cells from blood, collected after SARS-CoV-2 vaccination. These TCRs come from a human donor with COVID-19. CDR3s include the opening cysteine and the closing phenylalanine or tryptophan. The order of the fields is clone size, CDR3 length, D gene, V gene, J gene, CDR3 protein, CDR3 DNA. A D gene is named only where the DNA matches it firmly. Expanded clones get a size class; other rows say once, few or many, or leave the size out.

clone size: few
CDR3 length: 17
D gene: -
V gene: TRBV28
J gene: TRBJ1-2
CDR3 protein: CASTPPGSLLLNYGYTF
CDR3 DNA: TGTGCCAGCACCCCCCCCGGGTCCCTACTCCTCAACTATGGCTACACCTTC

clone size: -
CDR3 length: 12
D gene: -
V gene: TRBV30
J gene: TRBJ1-2
CDR3 protein: CATSSGLTENTF
CDR3 DNA: TGTGCCACATCCTCGGGGTTGACGGAGAACACCTTC

clone size: once
CDR3 length: 19
D gene: -
V gene: TRBV10-3
J gene: TRBJ2-2
CDR3 protein: CAIRPRGGGTAWNTGELFF
CDR3 DNA: TGTGCCATCAGACCAAGAGGGGGGGGGACCGCCTGGAACACCGGGGAGCTGTTTTTT

clone size: -
CDR3 length: 14
D gene: TRBD1
V gene: TRBV5-1
J gene: TRBJ2-5
CDR3 protein: CASSRTGVGETQYF
CDR3 DNA: TGCGCCAGCAGCCGGACAGGGGTAGGAGAGACCCAGTACTTC

clone size: few
CDR3 length: 13
D gene: -
V gene: TRBV7-2
J gene: TRBJ1-1
CDR3 protein: CASSPLLNTEAFF
CDR3 DNA: TGTGCCAGCAGCCCCCTTTTGAACACTGAAGCTTTCTTT

clone size: -
CDR3 length: 15
D gene: -
V gene: TRBV6-2/TRBV6-3
J gene: TRBJ2-1
CDR3 protein: CASTPTTRTRGVRFF
CDR3 DNA: TGTGCCAGCACCCCCACTACACGCACCCGGGGCGTGCGGTTCTTC

clone size: -
CDR3 length: 13
D gene: -
V gene: TRBV20-1
J gene: TRBJ1-3
CDR3 protein: CSASPAAGNTIYF
CDR3 DNA: TGCAGTGCTAGTCCAGCCGCGGGAAACACCATATATTTT

clone size: -
CDR3 length: 14
D gene: -
V gene: TRBV20-1
J gene: TRBJ2-6
CDR3 protein: CSAGVISGANVLTF
CDR3 DNA: TGCAGTGCTGGGGTGATCTCTGGGGCCAACGTCCTGACTTTC

clone size: -
CDR3 length: 16
D gene: -
V gene: TRBV6-1
J gene: TRBJ2-4
CDR3 protein: CASSRTVTLAKNIQYF
CDR3 DNA: TGTGCCAGCAGTCGGACAGTAACTCTAGCCAAAAACATTCAGTACTTC

clone size: -
CDR3 length: 14
D gene: TRBD1
V gene: TRBV5-5
J gene: TRBJ1-2
CDR3 protein: CASRLRDRVGGYTF
CDR3 DNA: TGTGCCAGCAGACTGCGGGACAGGGTGGGTGGCTACACCTTC

clone size: -
CDR3 length: 17
D gene: TRBD2
V gene: TRBV24-1
J gene: TRBJ2-5
CDR3 protein: CATSDSWGGGREETQYF
CDR3 DNA: TGTGCCACCAGTGATTCGTGGGGGGGGGGTCGGGAAGAGACCCAGTACTTC

clone size: -
CDR3 length: 13
D gene: -
V gene: TRBV21-1
J gene: TRBJ2-3
CDR3 protein: CASSASSTDTQYF
CDR3 DNA: TGTGCCAGCAGCGCGTCGAGCACAGATACGCAGTATTTT

clone size: -
CDR3 length: 17
D gene: TRBD1
V gene: TRBV28
J gene: TRBJ1-2
CDR3 protein: CASSLDGQGASFDGYTF
CDR3 DNA: TGTGCCAGCAGTTTAGATGGTCAGGGGGCATCCTTTGATGGCTACACCTTC

clone size: few
CDR3 length: 16
D gene: -
V gene: TRBV18
J gene: TRBJ1-5
CDR3 protein: CASSHSDSQTGQPQHF
CDR3 DNA: TGTGCCAGCTCACACTCGGACAGCCAAACAGGTCAGCCCCAGCATTTT

clone size: -
CDR3 length: 14
D gene: -
V gene: TRBV14
J gene: TRBJ2-5
CDR3 protein: CASSRGGGRETQYF
CDR3 DNA: TGTGCCAGCTCCAGGGGGGGCGGTAGGGAGACCCAGTACTTC

clone size: -
CDR3 length: 15
D gene: TRBD1
V gene: TRBV2
J gene: TRBJ2-2
CDR3 protein: CASSGQGRNTGELFF
CDR3 DNA: TGTGCCAGCAGTGGACAGGGCCGAAACACCGGGGAGCTGTTTTTT

clone size: once
CDR3 length: 14
D gene: TRBD2
V gene: TRBV7-9
J gene: TRBJ2-7
CDR3 protein: CASSLHGTTLEQYF
CDR3 DNA: TGTGCCAGCAGCTTACACGGGACTACCCTCGAGCAGTACTTC

clone size: few
CDR3 length: 14
D gene: TRBD1
V gene: TRBV20-1
J gene: TRBJ2-3
CDR3 protein: CSAILGGAGDTQYF
CDR3 DNA: TGCAGTGCAATTTTAGGGGGCGCCGGGGATACGCAGTATTTT

clone size: -
CDR3 length: 16
D gene: TRBD1
V gene: TRBV11-2
J gene: TRBJ2-2
CDR3 protein: CASSHDRAFNTGELFF
CDR3 DNA: TGTGCCAGCAGTCATGACAGGGCGTTTAACACCGGGGAGCTGTTTTTT

clone size: few
CDR3 length: 12
D gene: TRBD1
V gene: TRBV20-1
J gene: TRBJ1-2
CDR3 protein: CSAVTGAAGYTF
CDR3 DNA: TGCAGTGCCGTTACAGGGGCGGCTGGCTACACCTTC

clone size: few
CDR3 length: 14
D gene: -
V gene: TRBV19
J gene: TRBJ1-5
CDR3 protein: CASSTTRPNQPQHF
CDR3 DNA: TGTGCCAGTAGTACCACACGGCCCAATCAGCCCCAGCATTTT

clone size: few
CDR3 length: 15
D gene: TRBD1
V gene: TRBV19
J gene: TRBJ1-1
CDR3 protein: CASSIKGQGATEAFF
CDR3 DNA: TGTGCCAGTAGTATAAAAGGGCAGGGGGCGACTGAAGCTTTCTTT

clone size: few
CDR3 length: 14
D gene: TRBD2
V gene: TRBV20-1
J gene: TRBJ2-5
CDR3 protein: CSASPSGPQETQYF
CDR3 DNA: TGCAGTGCTAGCCCTAGCGGGCCCCAAGAGACCCAGTACTTC

clone size: few
CDR3 length: 15
D gene: -
V gene: TRBV12-3/TRBV12-4
J gene: TRBJ1-5
CDR3 protein: CASSLDQNSNQPQHF
CDR3 DNA: TGTGCCAGCAGTTTAGACCAGAATAGCAATCAGCCCCAGCATTTT

clone size: -
CDR3 length: 13
D gene: -
V gene: TRBV5-1
J gene: TRBJ1-4
CDR3 protein: CASSSVGNEKLFF
CDR3 DNA: TGCGCCAGCAGCTCCGTAGGTAATGAAAAACTGTTTTTT

clone size: -
CDR3 length: 14
D gene: TRBD1
V gene: TRBV6-5
J gene: TRBJ1-2
CDR3 protein: CASSYAGTDHGYTF
CDR3 DNA: TGTGCCAGCAGTTACGCCGGGACAGACCATGGCTACACCTTC

clone size: few
CDR3 length: 19
D gene: -
V gene: TRBV11-2
J gene: TRBJ1-6
CDR3 protein: CASSPDPPGLSFRGTPLHF
CDR3 DNA: TGTGCCAGCAGCCCTGATCCTCCGGGACTCTCCTTTAGGGGCACACCCCTCCACTTT

clone size: few
CDR3 length: 16
D gene: -
V gene: TRBV7-9
J gene: TRBJ1-3
CDR3 protein: CASSLDPGGARNTIYF
CDR3 DNA: TGTGCCAGCAGCTTAGACCCGGGCGGGGCCCGAAACACCATATATTTT

clone size: few
CDR3 length: 12
D gene: -
V gene: TRBV6-5
J gene: TRBJ2-7
CDR3 protein: CASSYDRIGQYF
CDR3 DNA: TGTGCCAGCAGTTACGATAGGATCGGGCAGTACTTC

clone size: -
CDR3 length: 14
D gene: TRBD1
V gene: TRBV6-1
J gene: TRBJ2-7
CDR3 protein: CASRAGTASYEQYF
CDR3 DNA: TGTGCCAGCAGAGCCGGGACAGCTTCCTACGAGCAGTACTTC

clone size: -
CDR3 length: 16
D gene: -
V gene: TRBV7-9
J gene: TRBJ2-2
CDR3 protein: CASSPRTRQNTGELFF
CDR3 DNA: TGTGCCAGCAGCCCCAGGACAAGACAGAACACCGGGGAGCTGTTTTTT

clone size: -
CDR3 length: 14
D gene: TRBD1
V gene: TRBV20-1
J gene: TRBJ2-1
CDR3 protein: CSATTGQGGNEQFF
CDR3 DNA: TGCAGTGCTACTACAGGACAGGGGGGGAATGAGCAGTTCTTC

clone size: few
CDR3 length: 13
D gene: -
V gene: TRBV6-5
J gene: TRBJ2-5
CDR3 protein: CASSYGRVETQYF
CDR3 DNA: TGTGCCAGCAGTTACGGGCGAGTGGAGACCCAGTACTTC

clone size: few
CDR3 length: 16
D gene: -
V gene: TRBV12-3/TRBV12-4
J gene: TRBJ1-5
CDR3 protein: CASSLVGARGNQPQHF
CDR3 DNA: TGTGCCAGCAGTTTAGTGGGGGCCAGGGGCAATCAGCCCCAGCATTTT

clone size: few
CDR3 length: 15
D gene: -
V gene: TRBV7-9
J gene: TRBJ2-1
CDR3 protein: CASSYVSRAYNEQFF
CDR3 DNA: TGTGCCAGCAGCTACGTCTCAAGGGCGTACAATGAGCAGTTCTTC

clone size: few
CDR3 length: 14
D gene: -
V gene: TRBV6-5
J gene: TRBJ1-1
CDR3 protein: CASSYALMNTEAFF
CDR3 DNA: TGTGCCAGCAGTTACGCTTTAATGAACACTGAAGCTTTCTTT

clone size: few
CDR3 length: 14
D gene: -
V gene: TRBV15
J gene: TRBJ1-1
CDR3 protein: CATSRDLRAVEAFF
CDR3 DNA: TGTGCCACCAGCAGAGATCTGAGGGCAGTTGAAGCTTTCTTT

clone size: few
CDR3 length: 16
D gene: TRBD1
V gene: TRBV20-1
J gene: TRBJ2-5
CDR3 protein: CSARGIQDRRQETQYF
CDR3 DNA: TGCAGTGCTAGAGGTATCCAGGACAGGCGCCAAGAGACCCAGTACTTC

clone size: -
CDR3 length: 11
D gene: -
V gene: TRBV2
J gene: TRBJ2-7
CDR3 protein: CASTTGIEQYF
CDR3 DNA: TGTGCCAGCACCACAGGGATCGAGCAGTACTTC

clone size: -
CDR3 length: 14
D gene: -
V gene: TRBV6-1
J gene: TRBJ1-1
CDR3 protein: CASSSLWGHTEAFF
CDR3 DNA: TGTGCCAGCAGCTCCCTGTGGGGCCACACTGAAGCTTTCTTT

clone size: -
CDR3 length: 13
D gene: -
V gene: TRBV10-1
J gene: TRBJ2-3
CDR3 protein: CASSVGQTDTQYF
CDR3 DNA: TGCGCCAGCAGTGTGGGTCAGACAGATACGCAGTATTTT

clone size: -
CDR3 length: 14
D gene: TRBD1
V gene: TRBV5-1
J gene: TRBJ2-7
CDR3 protein: CASSLLSRGNEQYF
CDR3 DNA: TGCGCCAGCAGCTTGTTATCCAGGGGGAACGAGCAGTACTTC

clone size: -
CDR3 length: 14
D gene: TRBD1
V gene: TRBV27
J gene: TRBJ1-5
CDR3 protein: CASSTTGDRRPQHF
CDR3 DNA: TGTGCCAGCAGTACCACCGGGGACAGGAGGCCCCAGCATTTT

clone size: -
CDR3 length: 12
D gene: -
V gene: TRBV10-3
J gene: TRBJ2-3
CDR3 protein: CAISEEGAAQYF
CDR3 DNA: TGTGCCATCAGTGAGGAAGGGGCGGCGCAGTATTTT

clone size: few
CDR3 length: 20
D gene: -
V gene: TRBV21-1
J gene: TRBJ2-7
CDR3 protein: CASSKDRNYHQRGVSYEQYF
CDR3 DNA: TGTGCCAGCAGCAAAGACAGAAACTACCACCAGCGGGGGGTTTCCTACGAGCAGTACTTC

clone size: few
CDR3 length: 16
D gene: -
V gene: TRBV11-2
J gene: TRBJ2-4
CDR3 protein: CASSLEPGLAKNIQYF
CDR3 DNA: TGTGCCAGCAGCTTAGAACCCGGTTTAGCCAAAAACATTCAGTACTTC

clone size: -
CDR3 length: 14
D gene: -
V gene: TRBV12-3/TRBV12-4
J gene: TRBJ2-5
CDR3 protein: CASSPGTPWETQYF
CDR3 DNA: TGTGCCAGCAGCCCCGGGACTCCCTGGGAGACCCAGTACTTC

clone size: -
CDR3 length: 14
D gene: TRBD1
V gene: TRBV15
J gene: TRBJ1-6
CDR3 protein: CATKRQGFNSPLHF
CDR3 DNA: TGTGCCACCAAGCGACAGGGGTTTAATTCACCCCTCCACTTT

clone size: -
CDR3 length: 19
D gene: -
V gene: TRBV12-3/TRBV12-4
J gene: TRBJ2-4
CDR3 protein: CASSFGTLGSGVAKNIQYF
CDR3 DNA: TGTGCCAGCAGTTTTGGGACACTAGGTTCAGGGGTAGCCAAAAACATTCAGTACTTC

clone size: few
CDR3 length: 16
D gene: -
V gene: TRBV7-2
J gene: TRBJ2-2
CDR3 protein: CASSLDGLQVNGELFF
CDR3 DNA: TGTGCCAGCAGCTTAGACGGTTTGCAGGTGAACGGGGAGCTGTTTTTT

clone size: -
CDR3 length: 15
D gene: -
V gene: TRBV20-1
J gene: TRBJ2-3
CDR3 protein: CSARRVAVSTDTQYF
CDR3 DNA: TGCAGTGCTAGAAGAGTAGCGGTAAGCACAGATACGCAGTATTTT

clone size: -
CDR3 length: 15
D gene: -
V gene: TRBV2
J gene: TRBJ1-5
CDR3 protein: CASRDTGTENQPQHF
CDR3 DNA: TGTGCCAGCAGGGACACCGGGACGGAAAATCAGCCCCAGCATTTT

clone size: -
CDR3 length: 17
D gene: TRBD2
V gene: TRBV6-5
J gene: TRBJ2-1
CDR3 protein: CASSYPRLSGGAYEQFF
CDR3 DNA: TGTGCCAGCAGTTACCCGAGATTGAGCGGGGGGGCATATGAGCAGTTCTTC

clone size: few
CDR3 length: 18
D gene: TRBD1
V gene: TRBV19
J gene: TRBJ2-6
CDR3 protein: CASSTGTGLGSGANVLTF
CDR3 DNA: TGTGCCAGTAGTACAGGGACAGGGCTGGGCTCTGGGGCCAACGTCCTGACTTTC

clone size: -
CDR3 length: 14
D gene: -
V gene: TRBV19
J gene: TRBJ1-1
CDR3 protein: CASSRGGGGEEAFF
CDR3 DNA: TGTGCCAGTAGTAGAGGGGGAGGGGGGGAAGAAGCTTTCTTT

clone size: -
CDR3 length: 13
D gene: TRBD1
V gene: TRBV5-1
J gene: TRBJ1-5
CDR3 protein: CASSLGTGQPQHF
CDR3 DNA: TGCGCCAGCAGCTTGGGGACAGGGCAGCCCCAGCATTTT

clone size: -
CDR3 length: 14
D gene: -
V gene: TRBV28
J gene: TRBJ1-5
CDR3 protein: CASSPIGPQQPQHF
CDR3 DNA: TGTGCCAGCAGTCCCATTGGCCCCCAGCAGCCCCAGCATTTT

clone size: -
CDR3 length: 13
D gene: -
V gene: TRBV4-3
J gene: TRBJ2-5
CDR3 protein: CASSPSLTVTQYF
CDR3 DNA: TGCGCCAGCAGCCCGAGCCTTACAGTGACCCAGTACTTC

clone size: once
CDR3 length: 19
D gene: -
V gene: TRBV6-5
J gene: TRBJ2-6
CDR3 protein: CASSYYPDSRYSGANVLTF
CDR3 DNA: TGTGCCAGCAGTTACTACCCCGACAGCCGCTATTCTGGGGCCAACGTCCTGACTTTC

clone size: -
CDR3 length: 14
D gene: -
V gene: TRBV6-5
J gene: TRBJ1-2
CDR3 protein: CASSYDARVDGYTF
CDR3 DNA: TGTGCCAGCAGTTACGACGCTAGGGTTGATGGCTACACCTTC